Sequencing of this T cell receptor (beta chain) was carried out in a study of T cell repertoires in cytomegalovirus infection. About the study: It can be stated that public TCR beta signatures indicated CMV infection as well as a matching HLA type. Broader study findings: Ex vivo responses were dominated by HLA-C-restricted CMV-specific TCR beta clonotypes. Summed public TCR beta family frequency identified CMV carriers bearing the relevant HLA.

TCRdb itself ran the reads through MiXCR, one entry per CDR3 protein. The sample lists around 180,000 distinct CDR3 sequences; 28% were seen once. V gave up 1 base and J gave up 6 bases; unmatched junction bases: 5. From germline, CDR1 is SGHTA and CDR2 FQGNSA. This CDR3 has 14 amino acids. Concerning this clonotype: No antigen is known for it.

The chain couples TRBV7-2 to TRBJ1-2, with TRBD1 identical over 7 bases. Sequenced: PBMCs. This TCR was recovered from a human donor in good health (CMV status not recorded). Some clones in this sample may be carry-over from other donors' samples. This chain's CDR3 is CASSLEAGGDGYTF. CDR3 bases: TGTGCCAGCAGCTTAGAAGCAGGGGGAGATGGCTACACCTTC. The full variable domain, its missing parts supplied by reference TRBV7-2 and TRBJ1-2, is GAGVSQSPSNKVTEKGKDVELRCDPISGHTALYWYRQSLGQGLEFLIYFQGNSAPDKSGLPSDRFSAERTGGSVSTLTIQRTQQEDSAVYLCASSLEAGGDGYTFGSGTRLTVV.